This T cell receptor beta chain was observed in a study of radiation and T cells in renal cell carcinoma. The wider study: Nephrectomy followed 15 Gy stereotactic body radiation by 4 weeks.

Time point given: blood 2 weeks post-SBRT. The treatment: 15 Gy SBRT to primary tumor, nephrectomy 4 weeks later. Serial blood draws occurred at baseline and 2 and 4 weeks post-SBRT. The tumor was a clear cell renal cell carcinoma. A word on this clone: Its cognate antigen is unknown.

This CDR3 region has 14 residues. Germline CDR1 is SGHKS and CDR2 is YYEKEE (reference sequence). V was pared by 1 base and J by 6 bases, with 14 bases between. Overall study results and limits: Pretreatment tumor biopsies were lacking, so baseline clonotypes are unknown.

Some clones are missing from TCRdb's copy, which holds only in-frame ones; the method was immunoSEQ multiplex PCR. This table holds roughly 80,000 clones, approximately 83% found once. The material was blood, obtained from a patient whose treatment included radiotherapy and nephrectomy. The sequence was obtained from a woman in her 50s with renal cell carcinoma. The chain couples TRBV5-5 to TRBJ2-7; the D gene is possibly TRBD1 (5 bases). For the CDR3, the DNA is TGTGCCAGCAGCTTGTTGTGGGGCCCCGGCGAGCAGTACTTC. As protein: CASSLLWGPGEQYF. Using reference TRBV5-5 and TRBJ2-7 for the parts outside the CDR3, the full variable domain is DAGVTQSPTHLIKTRGQQVTLRCSPISGHKSVSWYQQVLGQGPQFIFQYYEKEERGRGNFPDRFSARQFPNYSSELNVNALLLGDSALYLCASSLLWGPGEQYFGPGTRLTVT.